The 2 T cell receptor beta chains below come from one sample, sequenced in a study of immune heterogeneity within non-small cell lung tumors. TCRs were amplified from about 640 ng gDNA of bulk tumor per sample. Surgery yielded several widely spaced biopsies per primary tumor. Before undergoing curative surgery, patients had newly diagnosed non-small cell lung cancer that was untreated. The authors amplified TCR beta CDR3 by multiplex PCR with 32 V and 13 J primers. In TCRdb, the multiplex PCR reads were re-called with MiXCR into one record per CDR3 protein. Found here are tens of thousands of distinct CDR3 sequences, about 29% of them singletons; the top ten hold 4%. The specimen sequenced was lung tumor tissue. The receptors shown here come from a man in his forties with non-small cell lung cancer.

In its sample, this clonotype was seen many times. This chain uses TRBV7-2 with TRBJ2-7; 10 nucleotides align to TRBD2. The V gene's germline CDR1 is SGHTA and CDR2 FQGNSA. V lost 5 bases to trimming and J lost 2 bases; unmatched junction nucleotides: 3. The CDR3 is made up of 14 amino acids. As DNA, the CDR3 is TGTGCCAGCAGCATAACTAGCGGGGCCTACGAGCAGTACTTC. Translation gives CASSITSGAYEQYF.

Comments on this clonotype: Mismatch with germline at one junction end may stem from a read error. This chain links TRBV11-3 with TRBJ2-3; weak D call: TRBD2 (6 bases). The CDR3 has 15 residues. Germline CDR1 and CDR2: SGHNT and YENEEA. The CDR3 DNA reads as TGTGCCAGCACCCCTCACGGGGGAGAAGCAGATACGCACCATTTT. Amino acids: CASTPHGGEADTHHF.